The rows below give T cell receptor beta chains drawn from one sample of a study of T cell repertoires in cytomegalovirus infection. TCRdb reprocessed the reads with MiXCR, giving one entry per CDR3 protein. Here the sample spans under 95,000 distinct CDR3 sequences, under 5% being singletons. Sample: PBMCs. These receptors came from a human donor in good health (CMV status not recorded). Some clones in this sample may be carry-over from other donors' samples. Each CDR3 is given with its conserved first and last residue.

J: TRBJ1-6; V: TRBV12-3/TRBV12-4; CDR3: CASSLSQVPGQGRSPLHF
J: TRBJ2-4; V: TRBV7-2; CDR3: CASSLGRTAGIQYF
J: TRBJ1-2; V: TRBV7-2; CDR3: CASSSAGGGSDGYTF
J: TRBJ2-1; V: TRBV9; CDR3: CASSSHGGGGPNEQFF
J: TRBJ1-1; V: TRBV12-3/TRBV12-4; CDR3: CASSLGGPEAFF
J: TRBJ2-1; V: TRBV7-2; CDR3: CASSPIAGGVNNEQFF
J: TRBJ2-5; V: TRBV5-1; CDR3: CASSLNVQETQYF
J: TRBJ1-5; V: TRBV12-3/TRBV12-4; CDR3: CASSPGQGVNQPQHF
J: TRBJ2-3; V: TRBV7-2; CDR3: CASSPGTVRGDTQYF
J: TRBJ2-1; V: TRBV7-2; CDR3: CASQSSYNEQFF
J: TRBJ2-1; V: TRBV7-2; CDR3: CASSLVGVGEQFF
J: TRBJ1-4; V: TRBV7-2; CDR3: CASSSSGTVEKLFF
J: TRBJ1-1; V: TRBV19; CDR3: CATRTGPMNTEAFF
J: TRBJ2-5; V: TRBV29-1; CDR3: CSATGRETQYF
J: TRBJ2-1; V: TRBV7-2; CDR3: CASSLVLAGYNEQFF
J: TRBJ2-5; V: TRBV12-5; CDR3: CASGKLAGGEETQYF
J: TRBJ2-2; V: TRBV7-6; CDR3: CASSRLENTGELFF
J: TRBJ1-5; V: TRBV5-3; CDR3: CASTQGIGQPQHF
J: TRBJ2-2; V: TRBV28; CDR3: CASIGDHTGELFF
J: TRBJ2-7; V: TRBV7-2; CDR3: CASSFALMDEQYF
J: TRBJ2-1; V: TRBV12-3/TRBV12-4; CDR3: CASSPPLAGEIGEQFF
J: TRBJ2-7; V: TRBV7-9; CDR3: CASSLASGSLSEQYF
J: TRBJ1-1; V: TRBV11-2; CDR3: CASSLDLSANTEAFF
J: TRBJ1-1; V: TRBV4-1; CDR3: CASSQGLGGTEAFF